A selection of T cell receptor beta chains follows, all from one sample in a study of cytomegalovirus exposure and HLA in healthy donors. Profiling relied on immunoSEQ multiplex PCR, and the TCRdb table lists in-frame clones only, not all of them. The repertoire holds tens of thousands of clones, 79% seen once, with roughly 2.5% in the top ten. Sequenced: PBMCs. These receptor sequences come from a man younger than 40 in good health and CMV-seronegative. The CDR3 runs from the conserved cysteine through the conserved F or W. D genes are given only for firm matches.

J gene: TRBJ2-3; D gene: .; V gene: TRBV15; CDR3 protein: CATSANSRDTQYF
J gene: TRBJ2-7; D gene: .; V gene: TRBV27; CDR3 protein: CASSLAGDSYEQYF
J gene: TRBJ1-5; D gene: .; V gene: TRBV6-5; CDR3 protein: CASSPLGEPQHF
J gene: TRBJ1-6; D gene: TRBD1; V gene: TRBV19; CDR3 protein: CASSRRDRDNSPLHF
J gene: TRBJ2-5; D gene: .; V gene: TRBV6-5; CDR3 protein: CASSYAGFETQYF
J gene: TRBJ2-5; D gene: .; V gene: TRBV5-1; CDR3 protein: CASRLDGGETQYF
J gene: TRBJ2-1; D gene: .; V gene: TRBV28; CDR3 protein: CASSFRGSSYNEQFF
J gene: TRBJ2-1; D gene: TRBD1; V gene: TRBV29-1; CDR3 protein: CSARTGGLNEQFF
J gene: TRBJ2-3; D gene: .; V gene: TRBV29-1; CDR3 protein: CSVGWETSTDTQYF
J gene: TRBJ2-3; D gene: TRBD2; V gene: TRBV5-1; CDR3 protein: CASSFGTSGDTQYF
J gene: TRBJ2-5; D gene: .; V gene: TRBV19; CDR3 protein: CASSLTSEETQYF
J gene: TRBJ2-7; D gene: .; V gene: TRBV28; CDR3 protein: CASSRGIYEQYF
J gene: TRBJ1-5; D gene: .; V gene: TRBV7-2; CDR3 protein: CASRKQNSNQPQHF
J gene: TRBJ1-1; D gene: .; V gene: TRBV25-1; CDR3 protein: CASSSRGTEAFF
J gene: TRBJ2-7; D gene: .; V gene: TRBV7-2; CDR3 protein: CASSLDSLILTADDF
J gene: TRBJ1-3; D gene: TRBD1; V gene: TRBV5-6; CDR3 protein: CASSADRGLPGNTIYF
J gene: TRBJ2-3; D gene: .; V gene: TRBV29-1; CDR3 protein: CSVEGSRTGSDTQYF
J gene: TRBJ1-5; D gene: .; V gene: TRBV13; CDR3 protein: CASSLRPGQPQHF
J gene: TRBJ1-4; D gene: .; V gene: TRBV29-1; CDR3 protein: CSGSKGANEKLFF
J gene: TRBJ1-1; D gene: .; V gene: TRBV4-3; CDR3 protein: CASSLLPGGTEAFF
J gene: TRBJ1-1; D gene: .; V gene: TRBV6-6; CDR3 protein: CASSYAVNTEAFF
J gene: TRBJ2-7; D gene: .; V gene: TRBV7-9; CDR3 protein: CASSRGGPYEQYF
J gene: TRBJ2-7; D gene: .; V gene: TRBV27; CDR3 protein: CASSLWYGEPYEQYF
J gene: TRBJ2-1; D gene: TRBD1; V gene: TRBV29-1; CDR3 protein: CSVTQGHSYNEQFF
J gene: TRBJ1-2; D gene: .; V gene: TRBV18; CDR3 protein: CASSPSDTRGYTF
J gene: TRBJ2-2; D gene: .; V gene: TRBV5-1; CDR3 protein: CASSLDRTGELFF
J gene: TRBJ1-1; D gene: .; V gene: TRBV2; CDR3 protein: CASKGGEGALNTEAFF
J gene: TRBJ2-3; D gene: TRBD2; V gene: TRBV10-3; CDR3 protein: CAISEASGSGVDTQYF
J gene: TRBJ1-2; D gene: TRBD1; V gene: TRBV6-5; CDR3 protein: CASRQNRGLIDGYTF
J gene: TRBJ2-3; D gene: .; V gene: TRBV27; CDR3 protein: CANPGDPNTDTQYF
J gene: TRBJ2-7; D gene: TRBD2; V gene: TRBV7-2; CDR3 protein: CASSWEGSYEQYF
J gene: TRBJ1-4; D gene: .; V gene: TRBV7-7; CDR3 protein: CASSLAGPNEKLFF
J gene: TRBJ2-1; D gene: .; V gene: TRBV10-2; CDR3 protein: CASSSQGYNEQFF
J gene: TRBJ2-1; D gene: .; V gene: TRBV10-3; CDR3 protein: CAISGGGTQFF
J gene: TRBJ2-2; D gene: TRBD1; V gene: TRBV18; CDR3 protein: CASSHRQGETGELFF